Listed below are T cell receptor beta chains from one sample, sequenced in a study of blood T cell repertoires in COVID-19. TCRdb's table, derived via immunoSEQ multiplex PCR, lists solely in-frame clones and lacks some. The sample has about 100,000 clones; about 78% are singletons. The sample was peripheral blood. These TCRs come from a middle-aged man who had recovered from COVID-19. Each CDR3 is given without its conserved first and last residue. Each record gives: V gene, clone size, CDR3 protein. Size tells how often a clone was seen (once, few, many) or the class of an expanded clone, and some rows leave it out.

v_gene: TRBV19
abundance: few
CDR3aa: ASSIETYSNQPQH

v_gene: TRBV5-4
abundance: once
CDR3aa: ASSVDRDEQY

v_gene: TRBV28
abundance: .
CDR3aa: ASSRLRSSYEQY

v_gene: TRBV4-1
abundance: .
CDR3aa: ASSQDRAGNTEAF

v_gene: TRBV29-1
abundance: once
CDR3aa: SVPHNDWAGQDTQY

v_gene: TRBV15
abundance: .
CDR3aa: ATSRAAPGAGSYEQY

v_gene: TRBV2
abundance: .
CDR3aa: ASSEWLAGETSTDTQY

v_gene: TRBV30
abundance: .
CDR3aa: AWSVRGTGELF

v_gene: TRBV3-1/TRBV3-2
abundance: .
CDR3aa: ASSQDEGFEQY

v_gene: TRBV5-1
abundance: .
CDR3aa: ASSRGEYATNEKLF

v_gene: TRBV18
abundance: .
CDR3aa: ASSLDWNTEAF

v_gene: TRBV5-4
abundance: .
CDR3aa: ASSFPGAGNNEQY

v_gene: TRBV27
abundance: .
CDR3aa: ASSLANRGGNTEAF

v_gene: TRBV3-1/TRBV3-2
abundance: .
CDR3aa: ASSPTGLDEQY

v_gene: TRBV11-2
abundance: few
CDR3aa: ASSSRTSGFRYEQY

v_gene: TRBV5-4
abundance: .
CDR3aa: ASSATGDTEAF

v_gene: TRBV10-3
abundance: .
CDR3aa: AISGDRGTEAF

v_gene: TRBV6-6
abundance: .
CDR3aa: ASWTDRGLETQY

v_gene: TRBV4-2
abundance: many
CDR3aa: ASSQSSYSNQPQH

v_gene: TRBV19
abundance: .
CDR3aa: ASRMRGGRETQY

v_gene: TRBV21-1
abundance: once
CDR3aa: ASSSQGGQPQH

v_gene: TRBV5-1
abundance: .
CDR3aa: ASSLAGQGRETQY

v_gene: TRBV7-9
abundance: .
CDR3aa: ASSLGQSSEAF

v_gene: TRBV18
abundance: .
CDR3aa: ASSPRGEETQY

v_gene: TRBV24-1
abundance: .
CDR3aa: ATSDSDRGRGLSDTQY

v_gene: TRBV5-6
abundance: .
CDR3aa: ASGETVRFLNNEQF

v_gene: TRBV5-4
abundance: few
CDR3aa: ASSPAGRPGTEAF

v_gene: TRBV27
abundance: many
CDR3aa: ASSFKGTGPEAF

v_gene: TRBV6-6
abundance: few
CDR3aa: ASRTTGSSYNEQF

v_gene: TRBV5-5
abundance: .
CDR3aa: ASSLGTGSNEKLF

v_gene: TRBV30
abundance: .
CDR3aa: AWSRGSSGANVLT

v_gene: TRBV9
abundance: .
CDR3aa: ASSINTDTQY

v_gene: TRBV10-1
abundance: .
CDR3aa: ASSESGSYNGQF

v_gene: TRBV19
abundance: .
CDR3aa: ASSMISGQPQH

v_gene: TRBV4-2
abundance: few
CDR3aa: ASSQSGVGNTIY

v_gene: TRBV7-3
abundance: .
CDR3aa: ASSLGSTESYGYT